This paragraph reports one T cell receptor beta chain. Its cognate antigen has yet to be identified. Base qualities are not provided; no much larger clone lies one nucleotide away. According to the study, the label for this sample's time point signals: roughly 12 months on ibrutinib. For TCR beta library preparation, roughly 2 micrograms of genomic DNA were extracted from the cryopreserved PBMCs. High-throughput TCR beta sequencing was performed on longitudinal blood samples from CLL patients receiving ibrutinib monotherapy. The patients took part in an open-label, single-center phase 2 trial of ibrutinib monotherapy. This sample was taken from a study of cytotoxic CD8 clonotypes in ibrutinib-treated CLL (dated by TCRdb to 2020 to 2022). As for the study more broadly: The cohort had eleven to twelve relapsed/refractory and approximately 15 treatment-naive patients; 17 to 18 were IGHV unmutated. The response samples were drawn at a median of approximately 11 months into treatment, with a range of roughly 6 to 36 months. Responses were partial in roughly 24 patients and complete in 2; after median 68 months follow-up, about 15 stayed in remission and about 12 progressed. Cryopreserved peripheral blood mononuclear cells were collected at three points: before therapy, at response, and at either sustained remission or disease progression. Every remission and progressive disease sample was obtained while ibrutinib was still being received by the patients. An average of around 250,000 productive templates and tens of thousands of productive rearrangements was obtained per sample. Longitudinal samples were available for about 30% of the 86 trial participants.

Study-level results and caveats: Baseline clonality exceeded that of age-matched healthy donors and correlated strongly with circulating CD8+ T-cell counts. Sampling times were not matched between sustained-remission and progressing patients, and lymph node repertoires were not studied. Public clonotypes were found to be uncommon and were observed to contract or remain stable during treatment; the increase in clonality was shown to reflect expansion of private clonotypes at ibrutinib response. At ibrutinib response clonality went up, during sustained remission it held steady, and at progression it dropped back toward baseline.

On a MiSeq, deep resolution sequencing aimed for a depth between 1 in 1 million and 1 in 200,000 T cells, with each clonotype covered around 9.2x on average. The immunoSEQ hsTCRB Kit was used to generate the TCR beta libraries. As for how the authors treated the data: Data were analyzed with ImmunoSEQ Data Assistant and ImmunoSEQ Analyzer, with V, D and J genes assigned per IMGT definitions. Clonality, which ranges from 0 to 1, was calculated as one minus the normalized Shannon entropy of productive rearrangement frequencies. Public clonotype analysis was restricted to overrepresented clonotypes comprising at least 0.05% of each patient's repertoire. More than ten repertoires from age-matched healthy donors, obtained from immuneACCESS, served as clonality controls. The clones in this table, taken by TCRdb from immuneACCESS, are in-frame only. Not every clone is retained; where verified, under half of the shortfall comes from an unresolved V gene, and the cause of the rest is unknown. V and J calls and clone size come straight from that table; D and trimming were deduced from the DNA. The sample table contains tens of thousands of clones; only one count was recorded for 75% to 95% of them. Approximately 3.1% of the sample rests with the top ten.

The germline V gene yields SGDLS for CDR1 and YYNGEE for CDR2. V drops 2 bases and J drops 2 bases, leaving 9 bases in between. The CDR3 contains 14 residues, cysteine and phenylalanine counted. The read is trimmed to its CDR3 DNA, 42 bases read in frame from base 1. The sequence is built from TRBV9 and TRBJ2-3; the D gene is perhaps TRBD1, on 6 matching bases. The sample was PBMCs, taken after 12 months of ibrutinib treatment. The TCR sequence derives from a human donor with chronic lymphocytic leukemia. The CDR3: CASSVRGATDTQYF. The bases are TGTGCCAGCAGCGTCAGGGGTGCCACAGATACGCAGTATTTT.